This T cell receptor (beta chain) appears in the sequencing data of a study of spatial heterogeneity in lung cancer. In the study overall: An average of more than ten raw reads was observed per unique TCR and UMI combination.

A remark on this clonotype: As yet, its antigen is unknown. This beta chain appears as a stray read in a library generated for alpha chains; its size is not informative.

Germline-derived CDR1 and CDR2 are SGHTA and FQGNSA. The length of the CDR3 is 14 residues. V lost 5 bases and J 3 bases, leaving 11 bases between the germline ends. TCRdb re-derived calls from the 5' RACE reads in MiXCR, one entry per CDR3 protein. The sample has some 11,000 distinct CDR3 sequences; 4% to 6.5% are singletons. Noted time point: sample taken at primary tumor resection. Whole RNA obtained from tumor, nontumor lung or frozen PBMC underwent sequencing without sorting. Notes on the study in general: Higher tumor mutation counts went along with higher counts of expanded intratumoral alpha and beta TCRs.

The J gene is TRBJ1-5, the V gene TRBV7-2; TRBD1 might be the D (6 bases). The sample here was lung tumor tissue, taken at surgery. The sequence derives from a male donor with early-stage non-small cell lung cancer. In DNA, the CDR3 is TGTGCCAGCAGCCAGGGGAGCAACAATCAGCCCCAGCATTTT. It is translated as CASSQGSNNQPQHF. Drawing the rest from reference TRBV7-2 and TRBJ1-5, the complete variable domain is GAGVSQSPSNKVTEKGKDVELRCDPISGHTALYWYRQSLGQGLEFLIYFQGNSAPDKSGLPSDRFSAERTGGSVSTLTIQRTQQEDSAVYLCASSQGSNNQPQHFGDGTRLSIL.